This note documents a single T cell receptor (beta chain) sequence. The source of the sample is a study of blood T cell repertoires in COVID-19. Study in general: Acute and convalescent COVID-19 samples came from the United States, Italy and Spain. Sample material is recorded as cDNA or gDNA derived from T cells, B-cell-depleted T cells, or PBMCs.

Germline V gene sequence: CDR1 MNHEY, CDR2 SVGAGI. The CDR3 loop spans 15 amino acids. V dropped 6 bases and J dropped 3 bases, with 17 bases sitting between them. Each participant's cohort was designated according to participant-reported clinical history. Sequenced by immunoSEQ multiplex PCR; TCRdb stores in-frame clones only, minus some. The sample has about 150,000 clones; roughly 85% are singletons. J is TRBJ1-1 and V is TRBV6-5; tentative D call: TRBD1 (6 bases). Sequenced material: PBMCs or T cells enriched from blood (not recorded which). This clonotype originated in a woman between 65 and 79 years old in a cohort exposed to, infected with or recovered from COVID-19 (not recorded which). DNA for the CDR3: TGTGCCAGCAGAAATCCCCAGGGGACCTACACTGAAGCTTTCTTT. This gives the protein CASRNPQGTYTEAFF.